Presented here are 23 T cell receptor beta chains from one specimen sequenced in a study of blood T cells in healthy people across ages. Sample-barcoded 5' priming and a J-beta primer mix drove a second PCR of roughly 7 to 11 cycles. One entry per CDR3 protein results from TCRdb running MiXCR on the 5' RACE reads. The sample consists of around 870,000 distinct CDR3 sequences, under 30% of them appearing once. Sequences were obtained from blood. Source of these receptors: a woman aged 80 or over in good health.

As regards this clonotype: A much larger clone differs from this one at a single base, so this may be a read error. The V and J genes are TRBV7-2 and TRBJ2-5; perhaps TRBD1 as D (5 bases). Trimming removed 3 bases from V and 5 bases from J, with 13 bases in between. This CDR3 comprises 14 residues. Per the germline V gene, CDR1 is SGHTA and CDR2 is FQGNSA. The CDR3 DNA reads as TGTGCCAGCAGCTTGCAGGGTGCAGTTGAGACCCAGTACTTC. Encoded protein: CASSLQGAVETQYF.

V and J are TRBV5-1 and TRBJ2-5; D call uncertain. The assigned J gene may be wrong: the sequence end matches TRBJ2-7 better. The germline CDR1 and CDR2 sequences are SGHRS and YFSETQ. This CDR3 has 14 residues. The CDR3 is CASSATDAAYEQYF. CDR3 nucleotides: TGCGCCAGCAGCGCCACGGACGCAGCCTACGAGCAGTACTTC.

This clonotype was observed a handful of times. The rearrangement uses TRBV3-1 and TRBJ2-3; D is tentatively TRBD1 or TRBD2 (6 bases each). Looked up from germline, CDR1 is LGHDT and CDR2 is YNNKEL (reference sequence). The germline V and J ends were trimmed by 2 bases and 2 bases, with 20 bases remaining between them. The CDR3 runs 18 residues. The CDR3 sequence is CASSQLPAGWGATDTQYF. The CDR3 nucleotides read TGTGCCAGCAGCCAACTTCCCGCAGGGTGGGGGGCCACAGATACGCAGTATTTT.

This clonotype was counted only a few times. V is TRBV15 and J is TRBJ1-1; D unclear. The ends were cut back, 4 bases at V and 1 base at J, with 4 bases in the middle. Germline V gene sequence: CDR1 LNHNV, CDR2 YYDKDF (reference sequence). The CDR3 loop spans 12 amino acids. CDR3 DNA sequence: TGTGCCACCAGCAACGCGAACACTGAAGCTTTCTTT. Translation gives CATSNANTEAFF.

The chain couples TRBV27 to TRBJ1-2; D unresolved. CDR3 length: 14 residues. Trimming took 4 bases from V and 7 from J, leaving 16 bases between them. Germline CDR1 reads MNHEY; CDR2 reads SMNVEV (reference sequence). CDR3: CASSSSRVVGGYTF. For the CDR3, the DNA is TGTGCCAGCAGTTCCTCCCGGGTCGTTGGTGGCTACACCTTC.

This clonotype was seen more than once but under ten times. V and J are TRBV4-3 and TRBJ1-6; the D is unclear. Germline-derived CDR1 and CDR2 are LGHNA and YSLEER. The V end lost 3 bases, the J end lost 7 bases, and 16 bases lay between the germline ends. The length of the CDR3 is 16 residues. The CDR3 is CASSHSRGGQNSPLHF. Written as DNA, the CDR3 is TGCGCCAGCAGCCACAGCCGAGGCGGGCAGAATTCACCCCTCCACTTT.

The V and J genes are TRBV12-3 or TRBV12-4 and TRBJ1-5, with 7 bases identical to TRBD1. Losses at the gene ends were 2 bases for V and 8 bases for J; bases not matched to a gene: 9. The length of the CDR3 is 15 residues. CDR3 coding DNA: TGTGCCAGCAGTTTAACCAGGGGGATGCAGAAGCCCCAGCATTTT. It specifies CASSLTRGMQKPQHF.

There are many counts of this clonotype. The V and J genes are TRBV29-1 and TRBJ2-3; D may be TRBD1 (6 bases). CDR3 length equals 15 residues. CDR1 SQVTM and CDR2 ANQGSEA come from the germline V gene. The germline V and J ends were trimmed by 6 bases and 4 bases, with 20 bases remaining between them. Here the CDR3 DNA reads TGCAGCGTCAGACAGGAACCCTCTTTGGCAGATACGCAGTATTTT. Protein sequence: CSVRQEPSLADTQYF.

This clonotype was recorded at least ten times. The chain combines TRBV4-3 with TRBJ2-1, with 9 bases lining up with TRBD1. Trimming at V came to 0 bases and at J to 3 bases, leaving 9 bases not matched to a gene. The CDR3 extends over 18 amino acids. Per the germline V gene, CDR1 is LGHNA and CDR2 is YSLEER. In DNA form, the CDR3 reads TGCGCCAGCAGCCAAGACGGACAGGGGCGATCGGTCTACAATGAGCAGTTCTTC. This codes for CASSQDGQGRSVYNEQFF.

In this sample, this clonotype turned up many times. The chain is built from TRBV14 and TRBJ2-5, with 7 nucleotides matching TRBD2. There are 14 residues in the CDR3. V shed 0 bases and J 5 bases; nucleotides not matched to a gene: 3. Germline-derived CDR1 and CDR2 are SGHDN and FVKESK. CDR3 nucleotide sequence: TGTGCCAGCAGCCAAGAGGGTAGCGGGGAGACCCAGTACTTC. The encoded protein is CASSQEGSGETQYF.

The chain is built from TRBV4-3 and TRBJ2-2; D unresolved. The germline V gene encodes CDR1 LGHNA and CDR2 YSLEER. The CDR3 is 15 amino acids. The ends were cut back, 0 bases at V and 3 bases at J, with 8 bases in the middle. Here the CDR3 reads CASSQDAGYTGELFF. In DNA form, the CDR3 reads TGCGCCAGCAGCCAAGATGCCGGGTACACCGGGGAGCTGTTTTTT.

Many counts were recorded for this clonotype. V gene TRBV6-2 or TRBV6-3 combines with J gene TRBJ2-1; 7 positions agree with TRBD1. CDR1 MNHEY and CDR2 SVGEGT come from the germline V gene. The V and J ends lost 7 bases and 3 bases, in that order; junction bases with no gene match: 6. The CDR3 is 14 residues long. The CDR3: CASTSRTGYNEQFF. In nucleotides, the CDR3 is TGTGCCAGCACCAGTCGGACAGGCTACAATGAGCAGTTCTTC.

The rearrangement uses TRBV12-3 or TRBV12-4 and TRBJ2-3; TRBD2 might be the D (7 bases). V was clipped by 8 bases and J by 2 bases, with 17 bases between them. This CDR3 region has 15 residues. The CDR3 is CASRREGQVTDTQYF. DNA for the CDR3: TGTGCCAGCCGGAGGGAGGGACAAGTCACAGATACGCAGTATTTT.

Written as DNA, the CDR3 is TGTGCCTGGAGATCCAGCGGAAGGTTTTCACCCTCCCACTTT. Amino acid sequence: CAWRSSGRFSPSHF. The chain has TRBV30 and TRBJ1-6; D unresolved. Germline CDR1 and CDR2: GTSNPN and SVGIG (reference sequence). Trimming left V 3 bases short and J 18 bases short, with 24 bases between. The CDR3 runs 14 residues.

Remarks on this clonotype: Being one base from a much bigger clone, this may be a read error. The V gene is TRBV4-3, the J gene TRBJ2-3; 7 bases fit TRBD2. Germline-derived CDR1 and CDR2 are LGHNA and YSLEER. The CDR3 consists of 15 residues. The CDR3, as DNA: TGCGCCAGCGGCCAAGGGGAGGGAGGTGCAGATACGCAGTATTTT. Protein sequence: CASGQGEGGADTQYF.

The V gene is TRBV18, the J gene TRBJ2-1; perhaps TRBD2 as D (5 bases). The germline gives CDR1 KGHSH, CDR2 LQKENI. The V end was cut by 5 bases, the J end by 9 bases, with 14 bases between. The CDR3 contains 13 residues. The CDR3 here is CASSTGHRGEQFF. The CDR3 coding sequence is TGTGCCAGCTCAACTGGGCACCGGGGTGAGCAGTTCTTC.

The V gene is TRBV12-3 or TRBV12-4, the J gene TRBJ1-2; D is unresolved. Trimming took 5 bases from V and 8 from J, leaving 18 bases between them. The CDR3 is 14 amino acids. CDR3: CASSQRTFPRGYTF. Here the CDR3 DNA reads TGTGCCAGCAGTCAAAGGACGTTTCCCAGGGGCTACACCTTC.

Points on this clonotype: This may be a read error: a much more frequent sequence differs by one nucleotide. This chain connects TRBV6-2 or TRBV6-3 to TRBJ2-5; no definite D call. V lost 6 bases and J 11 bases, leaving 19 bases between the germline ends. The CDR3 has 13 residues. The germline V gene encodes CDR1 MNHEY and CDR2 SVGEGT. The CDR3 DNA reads TGTGCCAGCAGGCGCACGTTAAACAATGAGCAGTACTTC. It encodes CASRRTLNNEQYF.

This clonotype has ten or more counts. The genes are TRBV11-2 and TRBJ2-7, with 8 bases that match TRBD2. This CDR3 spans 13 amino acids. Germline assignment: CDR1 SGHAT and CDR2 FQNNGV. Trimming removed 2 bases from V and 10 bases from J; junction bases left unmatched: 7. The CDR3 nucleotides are TGTGCCAGCAGCTTATTGCAAGCGGGGGCACAGTACTTC. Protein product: CASSLLQAGAQYF.

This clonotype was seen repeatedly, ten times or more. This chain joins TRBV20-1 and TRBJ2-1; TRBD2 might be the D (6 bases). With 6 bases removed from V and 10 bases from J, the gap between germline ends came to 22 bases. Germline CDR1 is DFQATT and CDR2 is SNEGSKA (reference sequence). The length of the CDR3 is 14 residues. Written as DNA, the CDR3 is TGCAGTGCAAATATCGGGACTCCTACGACGGAGCAGTTCTTC. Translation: CSANIGTPTTEQFF.

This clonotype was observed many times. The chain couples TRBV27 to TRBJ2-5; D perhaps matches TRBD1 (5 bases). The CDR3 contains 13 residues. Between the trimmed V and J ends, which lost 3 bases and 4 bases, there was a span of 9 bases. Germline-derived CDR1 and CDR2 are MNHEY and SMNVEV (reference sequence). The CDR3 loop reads CASSFQGAETQYF. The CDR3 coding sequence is TGTGCCAGCAGTTTTCAAGGGGCAGAGACCCAGTACTTC.

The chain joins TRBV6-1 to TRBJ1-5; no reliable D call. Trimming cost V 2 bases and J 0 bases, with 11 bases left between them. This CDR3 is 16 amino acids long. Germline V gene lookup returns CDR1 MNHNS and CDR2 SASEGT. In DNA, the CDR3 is TGTGCCAGCAGTGAACAGGCGCTATATAGCAATCAGCCCCAGCATTTT. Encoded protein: CASSEQALYSNQPQHF.

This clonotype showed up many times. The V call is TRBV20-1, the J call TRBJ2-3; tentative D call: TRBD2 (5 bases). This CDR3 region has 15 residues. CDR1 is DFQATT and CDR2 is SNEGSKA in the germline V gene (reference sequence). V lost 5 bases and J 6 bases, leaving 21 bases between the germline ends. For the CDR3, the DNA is TGCAGTGCTGCCCCTATGAGCGGCCGCTGGGATACGCAGTATTTT. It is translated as CSAAPMSGRWDTQYF.